This TCR beta chain is drawn from a study of blood T cell repertoires in COVID-19. V gave up 5 bases and J gave up 7 bases; unmatched junction bases: 22. Germline values: CDR1 SGHVS, CDR2 FNYEAQ. The CDR3 is 19 residues long. Using immunoSEQ multiplex PCR, the repertoire was profiled, and TCRdb retains in-frame clones only, with some absent. The sample includes almost 350,000 clones, 88% of them seen just once. The V and J genes are TRBV7-6 and TRBJ2-1; 8 bases map to TRBD2. The sequenced material came from PBMCs or T cells enriched from blood (not recorded which). This clonotype was obtained from a woman aged 25 to 39 who had been exposed to COVID-19. Written as DNA, the CDR3 is TGTGCCAGCAGCCCCCGACTGGGGACGGGAGGGCCGACGGATAATGAGCAGTTCTTC. Amino acids: CASSPRLGTGGPTDNEQFF.